A single sample is the source of the 14 T cell receptor beta chains below, sequenced in a study of shared clonotypes between healthy human individuals. Some clones are missing from TCRdb's copy, which holds only in-frame ones; the method was immunoSEQ multiplex PCR. The sample lists 2 million to 2.5 million clones; 85% to 95% were seen once. Sequencing was done on a sample of naive CD4+ T cells from PBMCs. Specified subset: CD45RA+ positively selected. The receptors stem from a man between 18 and 35 years old in good health. Some clones in this sample may be carry-over from other donors' samples.

The chain combines TRBV27 with TRBJ2-2; D perhaps matches TRBD2 (6 bases). Germline loops: CDR1 MNHEY, CDR2 SMNVEV (reference sequence). The CDR3 is 15 residues long. Trimming stripped 5 bases from V and 1 base from J, with 11 bases between. This chain's CDR3 is CASSARDLNTGELFF. The CDR3 nucleotides read TGTGCCAGCAGTGCCCGGGACTTGAACACCGGGGAGCTGTTTTTT.

This chain links TRBV7-3 with TRBJ2-1; 14 bases map to TRBD2. V was pared by 4 bases and J by 7 bases, with 3 bases of the junction left unmatched. CDR1 is SGHTA and CDR2 is FQGTGA in the germline V gene. CDR3 length equals 15 residues. The CDR3, as DNA: TGTGCCAGCAGCTATGGGACTAGCGGGAGAAATGAGCAGTTCTTC. Its translation: CASSYGTSGRNEQFF.

The chain links TRBV28 to TRBJ2-5, with 11 positions matching TRBD2. The germline CDR1 and CDR2 sequences are MDHEN and SYDVKM. This CDR3 has 17 amino acids. The J segment lost 5 bases and the V segment lost 4 bases, leaving 12 bases of the junction unmatched. The CDR3 nucleotides read TGTGCCAGCAGTTCAAACCCCGGGACTAGCGGAGGGGAGACCCAGTACTTC. Protein product: CASSSNPGTSGGETQYF. The entire variable domain, with the rest obtained from reference TRBV28 and TRBJ2-5, is as follows: DVKVTQSSRYLVKRTGEKVFLECVQDMDHENMFWYRQDPGLGLRLIYFSYDVKMKEKGDIPEGYSVSREKKERFSLILESASTNQTSMYLCASSSNPGTSGGETQYFGPGTRLLVL.

CDR3 amino acids: CASSPGSISTDTQYF. In DNA, the CDR3 is TGTGCCAGCAGCCCTGGTTCAATCAGCACAGATACGCAGTATTTT. J is TRBJ2-3 and V is TRBV7-9; D remains unclear. The CDR3 is made up of 15 amino acids. Germline lookup yields CDR1 SEHNR and CDR2 FQNEAQ (reference sequence). V was cut by 5 bases and J by 0 bases, with 12 bases left in between.

About this clone itself: One junction end disagrees with the germline gene, perhaps due to a read error. The chain recombines TRBV6-1 with TRBJ1-1; D is undetermined. The CDR3 has 13 amino acids. Germline V gives CDR1 MNHNS, CDR2 SASEGT. As DNA, the CDR3 is TGTGCCAGCAGTGAGGAAAGGCACACGGAAGCTTTCTTT. Translating it yields CASSEERHTEAFF.

The chain is built from TRBV19 and TRBJ2-5; a possible D gene is TRBD2 (6 bases). The CDR3 length is 14 residues. Germline V gene sequence: CDR1 LNHDA, CDR2 SQIVND (reference sequence). Trimming took 3 bases from V and 7 from J, leaving 15 bases between them. The CDR3 nucleotides are TGTGCCAGTAGTATTGAGGAGGGAGTCGGGACCCAGTACTTC. Translation: CASSIEEGVGTQYF.

This chain joins TRBV30 and TRBJ1-4, with D perhaps matching TRBD1 (6 bases). This CDR3 spans 16 amino acids. Germline lookup yields CDR1 GTSNPN and CDR2 SVGIG (reference sequence). Trimming left V 2 bases short and J 0 bases short, with 13 bases between. This CDR3 reads CAWSRGHLATNEKLFF. The CDR3 coding sequence is TGTGCCTGGAGTCGGGGACACCTTGCAACTAATGAAAAACTGTTTTTT.

This chain uses TRBV29-1 with TRBJ2-5, with 7 positions matching TRBD2. Germline V lookup: CDR1 SQVTM, CDR2 ANQGSEA. V lost 6 bases and J lost 5; bases outside the gene matches: 24. There are 18 residues in the CDR3. The DNA of the CDR3 is TGCAGCGTCCTGGGACTCAATCGGGGGAGGGCAAGAGGGGAGACCCAGTACTTC. This translates into CSVLGLNRGRARGETQYF. Based on the CDR3 plus reference TRBV29-1 and TRBJ2-5, the full variable domain is SAVISQKPSRDICQRGTSLTIQCQVDSQVTMMFWYRQQPGQSLTLIATANQGSEATYESGFVIDKFPISRPNLTFSTLTVSNMSPEDSSIYLCSVLGLNRGRARGETQYFGPGTRLLVL.

This chain links TRBV5-1 with TRBJ2-3, with D uncertain. Per germline, CDR1 SGHRS and CDR2 YFSETQ. The CDR3 runs 15 residues. V lost 4 bases and J lost 0, with 12 bases in between. Here the CDR3 reads CASSRVGPSTDTQYF. CDR3 nucleotide sequence: TGCGCCAGCAGCCGGGTAGGGCCCAGCACAGATACGCAGTATTTT.

The chain has TRBV7-6 and TRBJ2-7; TRBD2 aligns across 7 bases. Trimming at V came to 0 bases and at J to 6 bases, leaving 11 bases not matched to a gene. The CDR3 is 16 residues long. The germline CDR1 and CDR2 sequences are SGHVS and FNYEAQ. The CDR3, as DNA: TGTGCCAGCAGCTTAGCCAGCGGGACCTCAACTGGCGAGCAGTACTTC. Its protein is CASSLASGTSTGEQYF.

This chain joins TRBV19 and TRBJ1-3, with D possibly matching TRBD1 (5 bases). V shed 3 bases and J shed 3 bases, with 12 bases lying between them. The CDR3 is 15 amino acids. Germline CDR1 is LNHDA and CDR2 is SQIVND (reference sequence). The DNA for the CDR3 is TGTGCCAGTAGTATTTCAGGGACCTTTGGAAACACCATATATTTT. Its protein product is CASSISGTFGNTIYF.

This clone was recorded only once. The J gene is TRBJ2-3, the V gene TRBV5-1; 12 bases align to TRBD1. V dropped 4 bases and J dropped 3; count of bases not matched to a gene: 12. The germline gives CDR1 SGHRS, CDR2 YFSETQ. This CDR3 has 18 residues. The CDR3 loop reads CASSPGQGAPRATDTQYF. CDR3 coding DNA: TGCGCCAGCAGCCCGGGACAGGGGGCGCCCCGGGCAACAGATACGCAGTATTTT.

The chain uses TRBV5-6 and TRBJ2-7; D may match TRBD1 or TRBD2 (5 bases each). Trimming shortened V by 4 bases and J by 0 bases, and 17 bases separated the two germline ends. Germline V lookup: CDR1 SGHDT, CDR2 YYEEEE. CDR3 length equals 16 residues. The CDR3 reads CASSTFLGTHSYEQYF. CDR3 nucleotide sequence: TGTGCCAGCAGCACATTCCTGGGGACGCACTCCTACGAGCAGTACTTC.

The chain carries TRBV5-5 and TRBJ2-3; D is unclear. The length of the CDR3 is 14 residues. The germline gives CDR1 SGHKS, CDR2 YYEKEE (reference sequence). The germline V and J ends were trimmed by 4 bases and 0 bases, with 9 bases remaining between them. CDR3 nucleotide sequence: TGTGCCAGCAGCCGATTAGACAGCACAGATACGCAGTATTTT. This encodes CASSRLDSTDTQYF.